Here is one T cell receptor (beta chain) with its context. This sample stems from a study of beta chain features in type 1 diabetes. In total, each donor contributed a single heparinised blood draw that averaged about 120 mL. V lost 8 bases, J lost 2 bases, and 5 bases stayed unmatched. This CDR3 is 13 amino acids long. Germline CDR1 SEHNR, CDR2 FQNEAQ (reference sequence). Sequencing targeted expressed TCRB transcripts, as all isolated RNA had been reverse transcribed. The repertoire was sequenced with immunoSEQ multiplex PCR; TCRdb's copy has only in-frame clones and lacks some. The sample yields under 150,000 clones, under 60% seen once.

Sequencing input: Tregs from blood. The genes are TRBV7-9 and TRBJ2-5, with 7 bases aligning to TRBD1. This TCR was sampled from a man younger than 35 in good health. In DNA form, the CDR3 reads TGTGCCAGCCACCGGGACAGACAAGAGACCCAGTACTTC. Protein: CASHRDRQETQYF.